The T cell receptor (beta chain) described here comes from a study of blood T cell repertoires in COVID-19. Profiled with immunoSEQ multiplex PCR; TCRdb holds only in-frame clones, not every one. The table has 90,000 to 150,000 clones, approximately 83% seen once. The CDR3 is made up of 15 amino acids. Losses at the gene ends were 2 bases for V and 2 bases for J; bases not matched to a gene: 4. Per germline, CDR1 SGHRS and CDR2 YFSETQ. Sample: peripheral blood. V usage is TRBV5-1 and J usage is TRBJ2-1, with TRBD1 matching 7 bases. The source is a man older than 75 with acute or convalescent COVID-19. The CDR3 DNA follows: TGCGCCAGCAGCTTAGACAGGGTCGCCTACAATGAGCAGTTCTTC. It encodes CASSLDRVAYNEQFF. Drawing the rest from reference TRBV5-1 and TRBJ2-1, the complete variable domain is KAGVTQTPRYLIKTRGQQVTLSCSPISGHRSVSWYQQTPGQGLQFLFEYFSETQRNKGNFPGRFSGRQFSNSRSEMNVSTLELGDSALYLCASSLDRVAYNEQFFGPGTRLTVL.